The T cell receptor beta chain under discussion was sequenced for a study of blood T cell repertoires in COVID-19. Overall study: Nucleic acid was either cDNA or gDNA, and it came from T cells, B-cell-depleted T cells, or PBMCs.

V was pared by 6 bases and J by 4 bases, with 18 bases between. Germline loops: CDR1 SQVTM, CDR2 ANQGSEA. The CDR3 covers 14 residues. Assay: immunoSEQ multiplex PCR; the TCRdb copy retains only in-frame clones and omits some. This table has about 87,000 clones, roughly 80% appearing once. The chain combines TRBV29-1 with TRBJ2-5, with D tentatively TRBD1 (6 bases). The sequencing sample was made of peripheral blood. The sequence was obtained from a woman older than 75 with active or convalescent COVID-19. This CDR3 reads CSVADAQGGETQYF. DNA of the CDR3: TGCAGCGTCGCAGATGCTCAAGGGGGAGAGACCCAGTACTTC.